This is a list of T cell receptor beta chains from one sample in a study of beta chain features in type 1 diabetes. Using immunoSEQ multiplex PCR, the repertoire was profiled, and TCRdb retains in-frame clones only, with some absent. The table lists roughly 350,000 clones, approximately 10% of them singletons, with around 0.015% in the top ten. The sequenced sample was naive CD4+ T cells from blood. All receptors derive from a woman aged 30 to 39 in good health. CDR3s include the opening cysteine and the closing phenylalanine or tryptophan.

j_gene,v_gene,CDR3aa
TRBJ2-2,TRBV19,CASSPLLGQGKNTGELFF
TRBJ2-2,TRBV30,CAWKTGQGATGELFF
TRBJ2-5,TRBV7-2,CASSPMLQTDRETQYF
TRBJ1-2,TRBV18,CASSPPKGAECTF
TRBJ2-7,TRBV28,CASSFPPGVQKSSYEQYF
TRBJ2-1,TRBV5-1,CASSAEREGYDEQFF
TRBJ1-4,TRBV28,CASSLGDRNEKLFF
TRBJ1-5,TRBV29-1,CSVLLRAGDSSNQPQHF
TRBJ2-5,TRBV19,CASSMSHQETQYF
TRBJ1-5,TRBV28,CASSPGSNQPQHF
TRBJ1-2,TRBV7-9,CASRPDRTDGYTF
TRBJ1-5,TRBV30,CAWSVKAGEYQPQHF
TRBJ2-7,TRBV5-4,CASSPGTGIYEQYF
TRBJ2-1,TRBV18,CASSPAQAGAHNEQFF
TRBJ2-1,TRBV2,CASKLGLAVNAEQFF
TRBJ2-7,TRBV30,CAWSGTVLRRQYF
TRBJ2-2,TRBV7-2,CASSLGLAGGPNTGELFF
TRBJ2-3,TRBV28,CASWSFSTDTQYF
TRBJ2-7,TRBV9,CASSVEGSQGTQQYF
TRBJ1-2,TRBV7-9,CASSYPGGQGYGYTF
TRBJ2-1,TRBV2,CASTLSLAGTNEQFF
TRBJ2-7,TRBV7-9,CASSAPRSDSYEQYF
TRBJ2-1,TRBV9,CASTQRGNSYNEQFF
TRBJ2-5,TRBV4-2,CASSQERVTQETQYF
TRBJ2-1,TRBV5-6,CASSQSGLAYNEQFF
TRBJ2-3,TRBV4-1,CASSHGQGAWTDTQYF
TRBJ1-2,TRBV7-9,CASSPGQGLYDYGYTF
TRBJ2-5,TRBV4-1,CASSPQGLQETQYF
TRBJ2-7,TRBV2,CASSGQGVEQYF
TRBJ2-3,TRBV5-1,CASSAGTSGRPDTQYF
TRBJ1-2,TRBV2,CASTEFYGYTF
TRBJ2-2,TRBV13,CASSPSANTGELFF
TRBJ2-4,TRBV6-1,CASSESFGGVAKNIQYF
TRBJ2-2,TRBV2,CASSGSGGTGELFF
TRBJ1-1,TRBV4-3,CASSQMNRGLSAEAFF
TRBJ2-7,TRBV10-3,CAISSSGTGVYEQYF
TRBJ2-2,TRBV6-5,CASSYSRTANTGELFF
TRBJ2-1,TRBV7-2,CASSYTHNEQFF
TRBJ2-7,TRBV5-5,CASSIDRAYEQYF
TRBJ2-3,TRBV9,CASSVGLAGLGDTQYF
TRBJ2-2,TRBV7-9,CASSQRLAGGRTGELFF
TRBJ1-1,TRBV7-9,CASSLQGTTEAFF
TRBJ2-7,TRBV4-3,CASSQAGTGIEQYF
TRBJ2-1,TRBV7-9,CASSLFRDRQSLEQFF
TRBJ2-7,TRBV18,CASSRGLAGYEQYF
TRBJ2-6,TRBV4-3,CASSRTGVGANVLTF
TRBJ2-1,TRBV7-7,CASSLLAPGLAINEQFF
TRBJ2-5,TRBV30,CAWSQGLAGGETQYF
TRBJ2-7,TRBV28,CASSRTTWQYF
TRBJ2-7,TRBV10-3,CAIRTPSGSSYEQYF
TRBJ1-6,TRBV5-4,CASSLATEGSPLHF
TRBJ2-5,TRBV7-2,CASSSGLAGLEETQYF
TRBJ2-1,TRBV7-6,CASSHDPGQGVNEQFF
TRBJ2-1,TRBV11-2,CASSLPGLAGVNEQFF
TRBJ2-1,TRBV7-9,CASSLLGSSYNEQFF
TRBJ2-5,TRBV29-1,CSVEAGVETQYF